This TCR beta chain was obtained from a study of technical replicates of blood from a few donors. The data were produced by immunoSEQ multiplex PCR, yet TCRdb's version contains in-frame clones alone and is incomplete. This sample yields more than 65,000 clones, of which over 85% are seen a single time; roughly 0.33% belongs to the top ten. V was clipped by 6 bases and J by 6 bases; unmatched bases: 13. Germline loops: CDR1 SGHRS, CDR2 YFSETQ. The CDR3 is 15 residues long. The receptor's source is a human donor in good health. The rearrangement uses TRBV5-1 and TRBJ2-7; 9 bases are a match to TRBD1. The sequencing input was T cells isolated from PBMCs. CDR3 DNA: TGCGCCAGCAAAACCTTACAGGGGGCGAAGGGCGAGCAGTACTTC. Translation: CASKTLQGAKGEQYF.